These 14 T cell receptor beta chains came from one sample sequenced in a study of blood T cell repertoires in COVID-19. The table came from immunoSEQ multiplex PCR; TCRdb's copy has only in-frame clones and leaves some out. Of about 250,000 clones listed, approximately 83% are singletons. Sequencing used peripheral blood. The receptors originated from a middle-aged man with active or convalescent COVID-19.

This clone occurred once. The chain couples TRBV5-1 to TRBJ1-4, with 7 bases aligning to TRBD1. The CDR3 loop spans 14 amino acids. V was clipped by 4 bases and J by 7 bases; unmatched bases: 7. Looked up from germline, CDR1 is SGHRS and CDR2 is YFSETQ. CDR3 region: CASSLGTATEKLFF. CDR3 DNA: TGCGCCAGCAGCCTAGGGACAGCGACTGAAAAACTGTTTTTT.

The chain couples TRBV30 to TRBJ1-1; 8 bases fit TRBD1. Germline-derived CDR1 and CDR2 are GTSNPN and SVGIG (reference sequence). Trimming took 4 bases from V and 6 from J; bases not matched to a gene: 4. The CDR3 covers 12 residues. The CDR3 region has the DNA TGTGCCTGGACAGGGGGCCGGGCTGAAGCTTTCTTT. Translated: CAWTGGRAEAFF.

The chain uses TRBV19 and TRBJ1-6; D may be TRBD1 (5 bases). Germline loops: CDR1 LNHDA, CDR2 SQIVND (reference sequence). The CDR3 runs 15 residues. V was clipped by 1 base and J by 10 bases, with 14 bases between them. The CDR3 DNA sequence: TGTGCCAGTAGTATAGGGGGGGGAAGAGACTCACCCCTCCACTTT. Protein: CASSIGGGRDSPLHF.

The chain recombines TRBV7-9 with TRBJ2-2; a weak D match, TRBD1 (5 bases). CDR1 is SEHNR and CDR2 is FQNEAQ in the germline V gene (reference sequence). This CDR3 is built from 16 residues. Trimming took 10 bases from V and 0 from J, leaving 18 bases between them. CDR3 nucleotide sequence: TGTGCCATCCCCTCCAATGGGGCTTCGAACACCGGGGAGCTGTTTTTT. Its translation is CAIPSNGASNTGELFF.

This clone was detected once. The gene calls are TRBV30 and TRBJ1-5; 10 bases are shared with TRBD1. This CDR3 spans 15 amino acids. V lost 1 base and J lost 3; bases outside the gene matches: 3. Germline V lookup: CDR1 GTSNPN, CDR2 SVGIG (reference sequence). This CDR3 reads CAWSGDRGLNQPQHF. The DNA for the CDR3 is TGTGCCTGGAGTGGGGACAGGGGACTCAATCAGCCCCAGCATTTT.

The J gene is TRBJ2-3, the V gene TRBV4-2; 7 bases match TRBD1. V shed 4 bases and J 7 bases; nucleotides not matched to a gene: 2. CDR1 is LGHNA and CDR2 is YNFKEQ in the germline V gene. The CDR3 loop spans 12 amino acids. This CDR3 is CASSPDRYTQYF. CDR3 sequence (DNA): TGTGCCAGCAGCCCGGACAGGTATACGCAGTATTTT.

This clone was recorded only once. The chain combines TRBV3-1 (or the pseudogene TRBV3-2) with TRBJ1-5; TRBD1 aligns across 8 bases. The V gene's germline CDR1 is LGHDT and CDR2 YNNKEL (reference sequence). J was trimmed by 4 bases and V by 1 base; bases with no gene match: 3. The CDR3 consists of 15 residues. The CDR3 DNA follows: TGTGCCAGCAGCCAAGGAAGGACAGGGAATCAGCCCCAGCATTTT. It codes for CASSQGRTGNQPQHF.

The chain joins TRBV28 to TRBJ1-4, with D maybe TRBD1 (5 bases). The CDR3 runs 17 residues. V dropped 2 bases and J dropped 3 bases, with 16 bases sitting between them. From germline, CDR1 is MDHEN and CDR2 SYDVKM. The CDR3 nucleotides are TGTGCCAGCAGTTTAGGTTGGGGGGGGGAGGCTAATGAAAAACTGTTTTTT. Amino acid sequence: CASSLGWGGEANEKLFF.

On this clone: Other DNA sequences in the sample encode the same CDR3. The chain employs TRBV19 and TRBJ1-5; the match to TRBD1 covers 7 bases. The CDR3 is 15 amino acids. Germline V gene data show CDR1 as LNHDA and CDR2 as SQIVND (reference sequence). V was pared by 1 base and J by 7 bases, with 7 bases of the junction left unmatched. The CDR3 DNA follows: TGTGCCAGTAGTATAGGGGGACGCAGGGGGCAGCCCCAGCATTTT. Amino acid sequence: CASSIGGRRGQPQHF.

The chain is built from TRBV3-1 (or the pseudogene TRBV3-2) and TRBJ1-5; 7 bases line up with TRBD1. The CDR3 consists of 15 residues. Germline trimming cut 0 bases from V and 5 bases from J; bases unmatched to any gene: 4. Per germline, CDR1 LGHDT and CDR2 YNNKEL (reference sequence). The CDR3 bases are TGTGCCAGCAGCCAAGATACAGGGGCGCATCAGCCCCAGCATTTT. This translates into CASSQDTGAHQPQHF.

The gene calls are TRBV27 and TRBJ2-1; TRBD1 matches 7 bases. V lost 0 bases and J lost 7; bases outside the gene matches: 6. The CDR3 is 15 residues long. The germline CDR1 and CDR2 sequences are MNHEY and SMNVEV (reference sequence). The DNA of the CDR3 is TGTGCCAGCAGTTTATCCGGACAGGTGTGGAATGAGCAGTTCTTC. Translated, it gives CASSLSGQVWNEQFF.

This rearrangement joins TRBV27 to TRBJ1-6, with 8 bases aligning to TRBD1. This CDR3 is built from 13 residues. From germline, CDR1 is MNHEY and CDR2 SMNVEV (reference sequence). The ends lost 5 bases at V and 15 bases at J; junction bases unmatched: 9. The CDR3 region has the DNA TGTGCCAGCAGTCCCCGGACAGGGATCCTCCTCCACTTT. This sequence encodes CASSPRTGILLHF.

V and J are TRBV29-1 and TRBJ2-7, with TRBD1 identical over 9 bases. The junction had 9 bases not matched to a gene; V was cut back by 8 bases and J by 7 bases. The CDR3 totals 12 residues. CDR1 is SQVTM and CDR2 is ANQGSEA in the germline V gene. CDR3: CSTKQGAGEQYF. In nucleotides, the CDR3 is TGCAGCACAAAACAGGGGGCGGGGGAGCAGTACTTC.

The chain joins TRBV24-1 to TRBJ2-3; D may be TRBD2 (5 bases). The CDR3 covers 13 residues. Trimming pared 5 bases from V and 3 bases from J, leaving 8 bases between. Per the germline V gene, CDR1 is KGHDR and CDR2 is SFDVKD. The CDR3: CATSGRETDTQYF. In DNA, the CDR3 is TGTGCCACCAGTGGCCGGGAAACAGATACGCAGTATTTT.